The present T cell receptor (beta chain) was sequenced within a study of T cell responses to AZD1222 COVID-19 vaccine. Study-wide results and caveats: Spike-specific TCR depth and breadth grew after two AZD1222 doses. Most donors were white British, females outnumbered males, and clonal diversity was possibly underestimated.

Using immunoSEQ multiplex PCR, the repertoire was profiled, and TCRdb retains in-frame clones only, with some absent. In the table there are 100,000 or so clones, 85% to 95% of which are singletons. On this clone itself: Its antigen remains unidentified.

The length of the CDR3 is 13 residues. V lost 0 bases and J 7 bases, leaving 11 bases between the germline ends. From germline, CDR1 is SGHDT and CDR2 YYEEEE. V is TRBV5-6 and J is TRBJ2-7; possible D gene TRBD2, 5 bases. The TCR originated in an adult who received the AZD1222 COVID-19 vaccine. Sequences were derived from peripheral blood, sampled 28 days after the second AZD1222 dose. CDR3 DNA sequence: TGTGCCAGCAGCTTGGGGCTAGCTGAAGAGCAGTACTTC. Translating gives CASSLGLAEEQYF.